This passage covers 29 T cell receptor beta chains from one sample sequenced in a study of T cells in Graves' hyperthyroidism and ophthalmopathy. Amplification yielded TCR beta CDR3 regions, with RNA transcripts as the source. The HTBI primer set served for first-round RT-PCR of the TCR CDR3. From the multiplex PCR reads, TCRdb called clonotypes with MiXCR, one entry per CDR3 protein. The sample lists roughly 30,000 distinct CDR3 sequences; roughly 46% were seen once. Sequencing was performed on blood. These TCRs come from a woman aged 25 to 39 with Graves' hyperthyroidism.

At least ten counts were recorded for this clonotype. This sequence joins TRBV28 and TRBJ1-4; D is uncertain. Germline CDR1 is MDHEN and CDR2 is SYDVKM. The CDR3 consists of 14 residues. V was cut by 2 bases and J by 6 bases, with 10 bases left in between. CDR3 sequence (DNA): TGTGCCAGCAGTTTAATCCGGGAACATGAAAAACTGTTTTTT. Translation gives CASSLIREHEKLFF.

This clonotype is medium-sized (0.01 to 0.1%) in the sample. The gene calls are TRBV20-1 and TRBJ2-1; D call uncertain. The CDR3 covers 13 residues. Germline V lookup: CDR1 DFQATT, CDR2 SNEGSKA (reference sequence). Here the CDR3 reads CSHSRSEYNEQFF. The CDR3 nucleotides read TGCAGCCATTCACGGAGCGAGTACAATGAGCAGTTCTTC.

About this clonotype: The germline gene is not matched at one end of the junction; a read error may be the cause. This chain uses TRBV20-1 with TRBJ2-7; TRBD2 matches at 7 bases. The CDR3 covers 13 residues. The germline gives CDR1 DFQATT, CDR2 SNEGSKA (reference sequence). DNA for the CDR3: TGTAGTGCTTCGGGAGGTCGGAATTATGAGCAGTACTTC. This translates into CSASGGRNYEQYF.

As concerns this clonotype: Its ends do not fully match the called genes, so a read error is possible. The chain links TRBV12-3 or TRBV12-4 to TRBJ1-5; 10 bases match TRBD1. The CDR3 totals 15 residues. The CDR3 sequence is CARSFGDRGLVPQHF. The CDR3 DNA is TGTGCCAGAAGTTTCGGGGACAGGGGACTCGTGCCCCAGCATTTT.

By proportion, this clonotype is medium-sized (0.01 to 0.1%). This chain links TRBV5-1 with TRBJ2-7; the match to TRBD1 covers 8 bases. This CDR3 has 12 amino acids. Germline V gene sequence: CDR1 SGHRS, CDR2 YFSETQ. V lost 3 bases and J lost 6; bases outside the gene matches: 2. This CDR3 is CASSWTGSEQYF. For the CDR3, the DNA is TGCGCCAGCAGCTGGACAGGGTCCGAGCAGTACTTC.

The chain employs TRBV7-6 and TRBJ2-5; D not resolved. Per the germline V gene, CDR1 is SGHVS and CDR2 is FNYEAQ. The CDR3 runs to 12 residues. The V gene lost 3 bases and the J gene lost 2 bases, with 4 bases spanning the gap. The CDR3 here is CASSFLQETQYF. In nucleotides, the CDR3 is TGTGCCAGCAGCTTCTTACAAGAGACCCAGTACTTC.

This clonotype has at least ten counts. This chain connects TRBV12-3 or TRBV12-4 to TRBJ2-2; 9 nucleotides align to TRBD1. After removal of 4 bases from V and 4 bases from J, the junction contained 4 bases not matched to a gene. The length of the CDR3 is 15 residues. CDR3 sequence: CASSWGQGGTGELFF. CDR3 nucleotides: TGTGCCAGCAGTTGGGGACAGGGCGGCACCGGGGAGCTGTTTTTT.

Here the CDR3 reads CSAKGPSSGNTIYF. The CDR3 DNA is TGCAGTGCTAAGGGACCCAGCTCTGGAAACACCATATATTTT. The chain is built from TRBV20-1 and TRBJ1-3; D might be TRBD1 (5 bases). This CDR3 region has 14 residues. The V gene lost 4 bases and the J gene lost 0 bases, with 10 bases spanning the gap. Germline values: CDR1 DFQATT, CDR2 SNEGSKA (reference sequence).

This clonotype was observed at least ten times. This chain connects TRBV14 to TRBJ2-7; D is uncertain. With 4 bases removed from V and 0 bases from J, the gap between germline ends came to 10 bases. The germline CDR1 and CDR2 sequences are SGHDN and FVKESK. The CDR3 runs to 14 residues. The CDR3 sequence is CASSLRATSYEQYF. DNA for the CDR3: TGTGCCAGCAGCCTTAGGGCTACCTCCTACGAGCAGTACTTC.

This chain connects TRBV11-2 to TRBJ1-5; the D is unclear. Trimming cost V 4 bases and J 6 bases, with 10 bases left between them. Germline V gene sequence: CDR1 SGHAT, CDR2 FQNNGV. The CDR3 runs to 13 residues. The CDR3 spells CASSSGLGQPQHF. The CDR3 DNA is TGTGCCAGCAGCTCCGGACTGGGTCAGCCCCAGCATTTT.

CDR3 DNA: TGTGCCAGCAGCGAGGGGACAGGAGGGGTCCAGTACTTC. It translates to CASSEGTGGVQYF. This chain links TRBV9 with TRBJ2-5, with 8 bases lining up with TRBD1. The CDR3 sequence is 13 residues long. Germline V CDR1 and CDR2: SGDLS, YYNGEE. V shed 3 bases, J shed 10 bases, and the junction held 8 bases outside the gene matches.

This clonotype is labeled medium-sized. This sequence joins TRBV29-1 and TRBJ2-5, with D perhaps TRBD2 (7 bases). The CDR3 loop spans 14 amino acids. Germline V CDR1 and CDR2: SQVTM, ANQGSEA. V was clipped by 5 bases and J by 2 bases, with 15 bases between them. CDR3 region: CSVLGGQGQETQYF. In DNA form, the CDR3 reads TGCAGCGTTCTGGGGGGGCAGGGTCAAGAGACCCAGTACTTC.

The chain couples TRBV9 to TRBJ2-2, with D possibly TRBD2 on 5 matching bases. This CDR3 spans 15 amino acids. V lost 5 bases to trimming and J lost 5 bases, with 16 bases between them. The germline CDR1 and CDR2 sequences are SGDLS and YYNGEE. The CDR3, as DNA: TGTGCCAGCAGGTTTGGATCAGGACTGACCGGGGAGCTGTTTTTT. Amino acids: CASRFGSGLTGELFF.

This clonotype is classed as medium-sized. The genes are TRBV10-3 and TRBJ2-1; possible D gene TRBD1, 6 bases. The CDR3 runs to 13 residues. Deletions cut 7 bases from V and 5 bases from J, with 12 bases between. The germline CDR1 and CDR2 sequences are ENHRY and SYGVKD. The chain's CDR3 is CAIKGDTHNEQFF. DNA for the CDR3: TGTGCCATCAAGGGGGACACGCACAATGAGCAGTTCTTC.

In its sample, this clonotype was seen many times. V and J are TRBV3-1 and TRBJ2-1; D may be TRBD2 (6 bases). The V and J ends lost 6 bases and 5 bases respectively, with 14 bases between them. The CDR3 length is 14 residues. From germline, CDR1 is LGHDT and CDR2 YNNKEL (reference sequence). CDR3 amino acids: CASRAGGGDNEQFF. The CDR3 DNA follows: TGTGCCAGCAGAGCCGGCGGCGGGGACAATGAGCAGTTCTTC.

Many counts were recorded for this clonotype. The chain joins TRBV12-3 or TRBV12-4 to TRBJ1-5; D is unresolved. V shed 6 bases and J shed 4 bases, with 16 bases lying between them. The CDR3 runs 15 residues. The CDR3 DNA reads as TGTGCCAGCAGGCAAGATATGGGGAGTAATCAGCCCCAGCATTTT. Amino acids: CASRQDMGSNQPQHF.

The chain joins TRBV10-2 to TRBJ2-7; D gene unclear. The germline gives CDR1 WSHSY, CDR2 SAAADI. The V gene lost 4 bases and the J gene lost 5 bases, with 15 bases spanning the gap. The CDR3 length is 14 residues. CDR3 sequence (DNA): TGCGCCAGCAGTGTGGCTAGTCTGTTCCACGAGCAGTACTTC. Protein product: CASSVASLFHEQYF.

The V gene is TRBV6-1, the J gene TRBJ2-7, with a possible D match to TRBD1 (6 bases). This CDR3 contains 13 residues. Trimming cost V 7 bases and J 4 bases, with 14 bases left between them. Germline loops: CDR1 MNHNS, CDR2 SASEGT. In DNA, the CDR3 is TGTGCCAGCATGTCGGGACACAGTTACGAGCAGTACTTC. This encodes CASMSGHSYEQYF.

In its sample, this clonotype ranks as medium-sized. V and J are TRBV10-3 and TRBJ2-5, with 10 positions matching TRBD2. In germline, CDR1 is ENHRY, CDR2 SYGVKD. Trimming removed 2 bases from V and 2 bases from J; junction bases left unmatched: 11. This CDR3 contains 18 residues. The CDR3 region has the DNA TGTGCCATCAGTGAGCCGATGGGGAGCGGGAGGGAACAAGAGACCCAGTACTTC. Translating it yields CAISEPMGSGREQETQYF.

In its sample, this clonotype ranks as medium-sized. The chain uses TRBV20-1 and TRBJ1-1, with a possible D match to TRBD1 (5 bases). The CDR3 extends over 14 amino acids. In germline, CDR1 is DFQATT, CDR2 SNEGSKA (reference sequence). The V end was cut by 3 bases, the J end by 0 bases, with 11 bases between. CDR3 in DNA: TGCAGTGCTAGTACAGGCGGGATGAACACTGAAGCTTTCTTT. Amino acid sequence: CSASTGGMNTEAFF.

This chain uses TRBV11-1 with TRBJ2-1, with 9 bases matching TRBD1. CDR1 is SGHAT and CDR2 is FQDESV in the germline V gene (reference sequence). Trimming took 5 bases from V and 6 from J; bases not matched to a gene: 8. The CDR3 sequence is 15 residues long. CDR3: CASSKDRGRSNEQFF. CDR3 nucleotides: TGTGCCAGCAGCAAGGACAGGGGCCGATCCAATGAGCAGTTCTTC.

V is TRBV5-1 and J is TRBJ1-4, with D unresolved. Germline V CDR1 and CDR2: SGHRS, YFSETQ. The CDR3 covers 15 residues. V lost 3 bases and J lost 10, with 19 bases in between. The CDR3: CASSSFQRATGKLFF. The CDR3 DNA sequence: TGCGCCAGCAGCTCGTTCCAGAGGGCAACGGGAAAACTGTTTTTT.

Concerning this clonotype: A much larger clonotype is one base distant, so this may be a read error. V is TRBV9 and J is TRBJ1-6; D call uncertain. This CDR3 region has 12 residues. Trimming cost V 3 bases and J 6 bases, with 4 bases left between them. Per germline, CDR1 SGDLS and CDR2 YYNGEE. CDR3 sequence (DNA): TGTGCCAGCAGCGCAGGTAATTCACCCCTCCACTTT. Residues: CASSAGNSPLHF.

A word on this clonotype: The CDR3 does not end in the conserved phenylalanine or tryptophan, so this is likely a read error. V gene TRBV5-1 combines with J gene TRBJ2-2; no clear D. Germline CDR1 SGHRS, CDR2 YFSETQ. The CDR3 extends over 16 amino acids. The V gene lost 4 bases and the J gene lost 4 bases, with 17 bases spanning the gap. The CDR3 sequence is CASSHLRAWSTGELFL. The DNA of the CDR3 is TGCGCCAGCAGCCATCTTCGGGCTTGGAGCACCGGGGAGCTGTTTTTA.

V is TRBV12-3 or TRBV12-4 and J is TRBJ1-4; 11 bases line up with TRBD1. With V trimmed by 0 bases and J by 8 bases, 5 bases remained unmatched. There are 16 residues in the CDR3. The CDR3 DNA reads TGTGCCAGCAGTTTAGCGACCGGGACAGGGGGAGAAAAACTGTTTTTT. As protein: CASSLATGTGGEKLFF.

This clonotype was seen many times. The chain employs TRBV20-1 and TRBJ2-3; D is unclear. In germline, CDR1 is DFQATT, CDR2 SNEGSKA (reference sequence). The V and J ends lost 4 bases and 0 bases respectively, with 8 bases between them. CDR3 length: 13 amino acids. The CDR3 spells CSANGESTDTQYF. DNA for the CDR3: TGCAGTGCTAATGGAGAGAGCACAGATACGCAGTATTTT.

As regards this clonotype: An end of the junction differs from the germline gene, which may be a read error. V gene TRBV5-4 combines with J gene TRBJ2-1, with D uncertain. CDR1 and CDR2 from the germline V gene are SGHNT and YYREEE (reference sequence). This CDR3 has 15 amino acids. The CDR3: CVSSSSGISYNEQFF. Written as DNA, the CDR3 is TGTGTCAGCAGCTCCTCTGGCATCTCCTACAATGAGCAGTTCTTC. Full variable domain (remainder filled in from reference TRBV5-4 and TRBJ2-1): ETGVTQSPTHLIKTRGQQVTLRCSSQSGHNTVSWYQQALGQGPQFIFQYYREEENGRGNFPPRFSGLQFPNYSSELNVNALELDDSALYLCVSSSSGISYNEQFFGPGTRLTVL.

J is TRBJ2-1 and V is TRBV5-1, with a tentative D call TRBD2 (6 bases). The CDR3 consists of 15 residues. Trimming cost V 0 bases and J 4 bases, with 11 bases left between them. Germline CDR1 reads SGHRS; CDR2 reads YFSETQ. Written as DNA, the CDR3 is TGCGCCAGCAGCTTGGGACTAGACCGGTACAATGAGCAGTTCTTC. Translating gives CASSLGLDRYNEQFF. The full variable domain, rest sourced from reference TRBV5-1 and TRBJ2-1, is KAGVTQTPRYLIKTRGQQVTLSCSPISGHRSVSWYQQTPGQGLQFLFEYFSETQRNKGNFPGRFSGRQFSNSRSEMNVSTLELGDSALYLCASSLGLDRYNEQFFGPGTRLTVL.

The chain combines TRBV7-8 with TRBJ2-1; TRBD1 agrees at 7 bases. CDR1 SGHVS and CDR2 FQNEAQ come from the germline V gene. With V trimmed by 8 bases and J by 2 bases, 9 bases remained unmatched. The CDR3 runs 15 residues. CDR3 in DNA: TGTGCCAGCTCCGAGGGGGCAGCGACCTACAATGAGCAGTTCTTC. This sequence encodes CASSEGAATYNEQFF. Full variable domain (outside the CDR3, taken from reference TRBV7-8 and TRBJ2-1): GAGVSQSPRYKVAKRGQDVALRCDPISGHVSLFWYQQALGQGPEFLTYFQNEAQLDKSGLPSDRFFAERPEGSVSTLKIQRTQQEDSAVYLCASSEGAATYNEQFFGPGTRLTVL.